Described below is a single T cell receptor (beta chain) sequence and its context. Its antigen is still unknown. This record belongs to a study of T-cell reconstitution after alpha-beta-depleted transplantation in children. CDR1 and CDR2 from the germline V gene are SGHRS and YFSETQ. CDR3 length: 17 amino acids. V lost 2 bases to trimming and J lost 0 bases; unmatched junction nucleotides: 6. Molecular barcoding with unique molecular identifiers was used for the TCRbeta library. From the PCR reads, TCRdb called clonotypes with MiXCR, one entry per CDR3 protein. The sample consists of 450,000 to 700,000 distinct CDR3 sequences, around 27% of them appearing once. Study-wide points: The origin of high day-60 TCRbeta diversity in some patients lay in surviving recipient T cells and thymic progenitors. T-cell numbers and diversity, one year after transplant, stemmed largely from T cells that were newly produced.

The sequenced sample was PBMCs, obtained before TCRalphabeta/CD19-depleted stem cell transplant. The clonotype was recovered from a boy younger than two with Wiskott-Aldrich syndrome, due to receive a stem cell transplant. The V and J genes are TRBV5-1 and TRBJ2-1; 9 positions match TRBD1. The CDR3 here is CASSFTPGQGSYNEQFF. The CDR3 coding sequence is TGCGCCAGCAGCTTCACACCGGGACAGGGCTCCTACAATGAGCAGTTCTTC. The full variable domain, completed using reference TRBV5-1 and TRBJ2-1, is KAGVTQTPRYLIKTRGQQVTLSCSPISGHRSVSWYQQTPGQGLQFLFEYFSETQRNKGNFPGRFSGRQFSNSRSEMNVSTLELGDSALYLCASSFTPGQGSYNEQFFGPGTRLTVL.